The 27 T cell receptor beta chains below come from one sample, sequenced in a study of shared clonotypes between healthy human individuals. Method: immunoSEQ multiplex PCR; TCRdb's copy keeps in-frame clones and lacks some. Found here are just over 2,000,000 clones, 90% to 95% of them singletons; the top ten hold 0.1% to 0.15%. Sample: naive CD4+ T cells sorted from blood. This sample's subset: CD45RA+ positively selected. These receptor sequences come from a man between 18 and 29 years old in good health.

Of note for this clone: The same CDR3 can be traced to other DNA sequences in this sample. The chain joins TRBV7-8 to TRBJ1-4, with a weak D call TRBD1 (5 bases). There are 13 residues in the CDR3. Trimming took off 5 bases at V and 7 bases at J, with 11 bases between the two ends. CDR1 and CDR2 (germline): SGHVS, FQNEAQ. The CDR3 sequence: CASSLGEREKLFF. The CDR3 bases are TGTGCCAGCAGCCTAGGGGAGCGTGAAAAACTGTTTTTT.

V is TRBV18 and J is TRBJ2-7; D remains ambiguous. This CDR3 comprises 13 residues. Deletions cut 3 bases from V and 2 bases from J, with 8 bases between. Germline CDR1 reads KGHSH; CDR2 reads LQKENI. The CDR3 coding sequence is TGTGCCAGCTCACCGTTGAATACCTACGAGCAGTACTTC. It specifies CASSPLNTYEQYF.

With regard to this clone: Other nucleotide sequences in the sample specify the same CDR3. The V and J genes are TRBV18 and TRBJ1-5; 9 bases are a match to TRBD1. Germline V gene lookup returns CDR1 KGHSH and CDR2 LQKENI. This CDR3 contains 14 residues. Unmatched junction bases numbered 3, after V lost 3 bases and J lost 6 bases. The CDR3 protein is CASSPGQGGQPQHF. The CDR3 DNA sequence: TGTGCCAGCTCACCGGGACAGGGAGGTCAGCCCCAGCATTTT.

J is TRBJ1-2 and V is TRBV4-3; D is uncertain. CDR1 LGHNA and CDR2 YSLEER come from the germline V gene. Trimming removed 0 bases from V and 4 bases from J, with 12 bases in between. The length of the CDR3 is 15 residues. Written as DNA, the CDR3 is TGCGCCAGCAGCCAAGAACCCAGCCTGATCTATGGCTACACCTTC. Encoded protein: CASSQEPSLIYGYTF.

The chain combines TRBV5-4 with TRBJ1-1, with no clear D. The CDR3 is made up of 14 amino acids. The germline V gene encodes CDR1 SGHNT and CDR2 YYREEE (reference sequence). V was trimmed by 2 bases and J by 1 base, leaving 9 bases between them. For the CDR3, the DNA is TGTGCCAGCAGCTTCCAGATCCCGAACACTGAAGCTTTCTTT. This sequence encodes CASSFQIPNTEAFF.

The chain links TRBV7-8 to TRBJ1-6; 7 positions agree with TRBD1. This CDR3 is 16 amino acids long. Germline V CDR1 and CDR2: SGHVS, FQNEAQ. The junction had 6 bases not matched to a gene; V was cut back by 3 bases and J by 4 bases. CDR3 coding DNA: TGTGCCAGCAGCTTTGGAAAGGGGGCTTATAATTCACCCCTCCACTTT. This codes for CASSFGKGAYNSPLHF.

V usage is TRBV28 and J usage is TRBJ1-2, with unresolved D. The V and J ends lost 4 bases and 2 bases respectively, with 8 bases between them. The V gene's germline CDR1 is MDHEN and CDR2 SYDVKM. The length of the CDR3 is 13 residues. The DNA for the CDR3 is TGTGCCAGCAGTTACCCGACCAACTATGGCTACACCTTC. It yields the protein CASSYPTNYGYTF.

The V and J genes are TRBV5-4 and TRBJ2-5, with no clear D. V lost 5 bases and J 5 bases, leaving 10 bases between the germline ends. Germline V CDR1 and CDR2: SGHNT, YYREEE (reference sequence). There are 12 residues in the CDR3. DNA of the CDR3: TGTGCCAGCAGTTATGAAGACGAGACCCAGTACTTC. It is translated as CASSYEDETQYF.

The table lists this clone with a count of one. This CDR3 reads CAISESRGATEKLFF. The CDR3 DNA follows: TGTGCCATCAGTGAGTCCCGGGGGGCGACTGAAAAACTGTTTTTT. The rearrangement joins TRBV10-3 to TRBJ1-4, with D possibly being TRBD1 (6 bases). The CDR3 has 15 residues. Germline lookup yields CDR1 ENHRY and CDR2 SYGVKD. Trimming removed 0 bases from V and 7 bases from J, with 12 bases in between.

This clone is a singleton in its sample. The chain is built from TRBV7-9 and TRBJ1-1; unclear D gene. Trimming removed 4 bases from V and 1 base from J, with 10 bases in between. Germline V gene sequence: CDR1 SEHNR, CDR2 FQNEAQ (reference sequence). The CDR3 has 14 residues. CDR3 coding DNA: TGTGCCAGCAGCTCTGACACTTCGAACACTGAAGCTTTCTTT. It codes for CASSSDTSNTEAFF. Drawing the rest from reference TRBV7-9 and TRBJ1-1, the complete variable domain is DTGVSQNPRHKITKRGQNVTFRCDPISEHNRLYWYRQTLGQGPEFLTYFQNEAQLEKSRLLSDRFSAERPKGSFSTLEIQRTEQGDSAMYLCASSSDTSNTEAFFGQGTRLTVV.

CDR3 sequence (DNA): TGTGCCAGCACTCTCGGACAGTTGATCTCTGGAAACACCATATATTTT. It encodes CASTLGQLISGNTIYF. The chain is built from TRBV5-6 and TRBJ1-3; TRBD1 might be the D (6 bases). This CDR3 is built from 16 residues. Germline V gives CDR1 SGHDT, CDR2 YYEEEE. Trimming took 6 bases from V and 0 from J, leaving 16 bases between them.

The rearrangement links TRBV7-2 to TRBJ1-2; D remains unclear. Deletions cut 2 bases from V and 4 bases from J, with 11 bases between. There are 14 residues in the CDR3. CDR1 and CDR2 (germline): SGHTA, FQGNSA. The CDR3 loop is CASSLTGDGYGYTF. The CDR3 nucleotides read TGTGCCAGCAGCTTAACCGGGGATGGCTATGGCTACACCTTC.

V gene TRBV2 combines with J gene TRBJ2-7; D is perhaps TRBD2 (6 bases). CDR3 length: 12 residues. The V gene lost 7 bases and the J gene lost 2 bases, with 9 bases spanning the gap. In germline, CDR1 is SNHLY, CDR2 FYNNEI. This CDR3 reads CASKGLAYEQYF. The CDR3 DNA reads as TGTGCCAGCAAGGGACTTGCCTACGAGCAGTACTTC.

This chain connects TRBV6-5 to TRBJ1-2, with 7 bases lining up with TRBD1. The CDR3 runs 14 residues. Germline V lookup: CDR1 MNHEY, CDR2 SVGAGI. Unmatched junction bases numbered 6, after V lost 5 bases and J lost 3 bases. CDR3 in amino acids: CASSQLGTDYGYTF. In DNA form, the CDR3 reads TGTGCCAGCAGTCAACTCGGGACAGACTATGGCTACACCTTC.

This chain links TRBV4-3 with TRBJ2-7; TRBD2 matches at 12 bases. Germline V lookup: CDR1 LGHNA, CDR2 YSLEER. The CDR3 sequence is 18 residues long. Trimming cost V 0 bases and J 2 bases; bases outside gene matches: 8. In DNA, the CDR3 is TGCGCCAGCAGCCAAGATATTGCTAGCGGGAGGGCCGCCTACGAGCAGTACTTC. Its protein is CASSQDIASGRAAYEQYF.

The V call is TRBV11-2, the J call TRBJ1-2; D is uncertain. The CDR3 loop spans 13 amino acids. Germline V lookup: CDR1 SGHAT, CDR2 FQNNGV. The V end lost 6 bases, the J end lost 6 bases, and 14 bases lay between the germline ends. The CDR3 DNA reads as TGTGCCAGCAGTGTCGAGAGGGCTAATGGCTACACCTTC. Translation gives CASSVERANGYTF. Filled out from reference TRBV11-2 and TRBJ1-2, the complete variable domain reads EAGVAQSPRYKIIEKRQSVAFWCNPISGHATLYWYQQILGQGPKLLIQFQNNGVVDDSQLPKDRFSAERLKGVDSTLKIQPAKLEDSAVYLCASSVERANGYTFGSGTRLTVV.

CDR3 loop: CASSFPGGSYEQYF. The CDR3, as DNA: TGTGCCAGCAGCTTCCCCGGGGGCTCCTACGAGCAGTACTTC. The chain combines TRBV5-4 with TRBJ2-7; D is possibly TRBD2 (6 bases). The V end lost 2 bases, the J end lost 0 bases, and 9 bases lay between the germline ends. The CDR3 loop spans 14 amino acids. CDR1 SGHNT and CDR2 YYREEE come from the germline V gene (reference sequence).

V is TRBV18 and J is TRBJ2-7; D unresolved. V lost 8 bases and J lost 3, with 14 bases in between. Per germline, CDR1 KGHSH and CDR2 LQKENI. This CDR3 region has 13 residues. In DNA form, the CDR3 reads TGTGCCAGCGCAACCGTGTCGGTCTACGAGCAGTACTTC. Encoded protein: CASATVSVYEQYF.

This sequence joins TRBV6-1 and TRBJ1-3, with D perhaps TRBD1 (5 bases). Germline lookup yields CDR1 MNHNS and CDR2 SASEGT. V was trimmed by 4 bases and J by 4 bases, leaving 11 bases between them. The CDR3 is 14 residues long. The CDR3 nucleotides read TGTGCCAGCAGTGTTATAGGGACGGGAAACACCATATATTTT. Protein: CASSVIGTGNTIYF.

This chain joins TRBV5-6 and TRBJ2-5; D remains unclear. Germline-derived CDR1 and CDR2 are SGHDT and YYEEEE. With 0 bases removed from V and 7 bases from J, the gap between germline ends came to 13 bases. The CDR3 has 14 residues. CDR3 nucleotide sequence: TGTGCCAGCAGCTTGGAGGGTGCCAAGGCGACCCAGTACTTC. As protein: CASSLEGAKATQYF.

The rearrangement joins TRBV9 to TRBJ2-7; maybe TRBD1 (6 bases). The germline gives CDR1 SGDLS, CDR2 YYNGEE. Trimming removed 0 bases from V and 6 bases from J, with 13 bases in between. This CDR3 region has 14 residues. For the CDR3, the DNA is TGTGCCAGCAGCGTAGACAGGGTCCCCTTCGAGCAGTACTTC. This translates into CASSVDRVPFEQYF.

The chain employs TRBV6-4 and TRBJ1-5; D is unresolved. CDR1 is MRHNA and CDR2 is SNTAGT in the germline V gene. V lost 0 bases to trimming and J lost 8 bases, with 14 bases between them. The CDR3 is made up of 15 amino acids. CDR3 DNA: TGTGCCAGCAGTGACTCTTACGAATGGGGTGAGCCCCAGCATTTT. Translation gives CASSDSYEWGEPQHF.

This sequence joins TRBV5-6 and TRBJ2-2; 7 bases agree with TRBD2. Germline V lookup: CDR1 SGHDT, CDR2 YYEEEE. The V segment lost 0 bases and the J segment 6 bases; nucleotides outside the gene matches: 5. This CDR3 is built from 15 residues. The CDR3 region is CASSLVSGGAGELFF. Written as DNA, the CDR3 is TGTGCCAGCAGCTTGGTGTCTGGGGGGGCCGGGGAGCTGTTTTTT.

This clone was observed once. Different DNA sequences within this sample yield the same CDR3. This sequence joins TRBV11-2 and TRBJ1-5; TRBD1 agrees at 7 bases. The V and J ends lost 5 bases and 2 bases, in that order; junction bases with no gene match: 3. CDR3 length: 14 residues. Looked up from germline, CDR1 is SGHAT and CDR2 is FQNNGV. The CDR3 DNA is TGTGCCAGCAGCCCCGGGACAGGCAATCAGCCCCAGCATTTT. Its protein product is CASSPGTGNQPQHF.

V gene TRBV7-3 combines with J gene TRBJ2-7; D might be TRBD2 (6 bases). The CDR3 loop spans 15 amino acids. The germline gives CDR1 SGHTA, CDR2 FQGTGA. V lost 2 bases and J 1 base, leaving 12 bases between the germline ends. The DNA of the CDR3 is TGTGCCAGCAGCTTATTTGGGGGGAGATCCTACGAGCAGTACTTC. Its protein product is CASSLFGGRSYEQYF. Full variable domain (rest looked up from reference TRBV7-3 and TRBJ2-7): GAGVSQTPSNKVTEKGKYVELRCDPISGHTALYWYRQSLGQGPEFLIYFQGTGAADDSGLPNDRFFAVRPEGSVSTLKIQRTERGDSAVYLCASSLFGGRSYEQYFGPGTRLTVT.

The rearrangement uses TRBV4-1 and TRBJ2-3, with D possibly matching TRBD1 (5 bases). CDR1 MGHRA and CDR2 YSYEKL come from the germline V gene. The CDR3 is 17 amino acids. Trimming pared 4 bases from V and 2 bases from J, leaving 19 bases between. The CDR3 DNA is TGCGCCAGCAGCCCTTCGACAGCTTTAGTTTACACAGATACGCAGTATTTT. It yields the protein CASSPSTALVYTDTQYF.

This clone was seen a single time. The V gene is TRBV15, the J gene TRBJ2-7; 8 bases map to TRBD1. Germline CDR1 LNHNV, CDR2 YYDKDF (reference sequence). Losses at the gene ends were 5 bases for V and 4 bases for J; bases not matched to a gene: 10. The CDR3 runs to 15 residues. This CDR3 reads CATSRLDRDDYEQYF. The CDR3 DNA is TGTGCCACCAGCCGACTGGACAGGGATGATTACGAGCAGTACTTC.